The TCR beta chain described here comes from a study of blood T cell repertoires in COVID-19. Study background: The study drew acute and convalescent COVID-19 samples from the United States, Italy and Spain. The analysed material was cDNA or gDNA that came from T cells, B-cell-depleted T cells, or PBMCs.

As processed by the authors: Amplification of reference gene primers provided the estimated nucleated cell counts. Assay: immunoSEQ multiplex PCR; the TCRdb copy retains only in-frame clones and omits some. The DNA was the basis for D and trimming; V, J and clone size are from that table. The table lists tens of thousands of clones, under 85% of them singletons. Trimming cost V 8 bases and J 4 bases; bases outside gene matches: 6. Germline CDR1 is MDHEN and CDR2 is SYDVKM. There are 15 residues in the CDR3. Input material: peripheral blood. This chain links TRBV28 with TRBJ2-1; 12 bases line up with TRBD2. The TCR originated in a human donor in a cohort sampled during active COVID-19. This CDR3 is CASHLAGGRYNEQFF. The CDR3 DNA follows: TGTGCCAGCCATCTAGCGGGGGGGAGATACAATGAGCAGTTCTTC.